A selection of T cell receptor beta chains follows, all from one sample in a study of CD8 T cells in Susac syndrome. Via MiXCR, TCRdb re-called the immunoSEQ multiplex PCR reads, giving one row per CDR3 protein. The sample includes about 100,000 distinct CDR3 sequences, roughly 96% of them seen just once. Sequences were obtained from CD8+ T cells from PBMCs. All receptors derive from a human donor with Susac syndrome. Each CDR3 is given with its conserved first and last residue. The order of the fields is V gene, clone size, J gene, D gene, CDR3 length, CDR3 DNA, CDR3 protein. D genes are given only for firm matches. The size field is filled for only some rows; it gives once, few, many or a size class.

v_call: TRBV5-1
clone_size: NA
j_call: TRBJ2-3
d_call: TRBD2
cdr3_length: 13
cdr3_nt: TGCGCCAGCAGCTTGGGGACTAGCGGGAGTCTGTATTTT
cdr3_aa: CASSLGTSGSLYF

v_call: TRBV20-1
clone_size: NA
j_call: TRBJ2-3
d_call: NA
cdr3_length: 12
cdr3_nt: TGCAGTGCTGTCCCAGGGGTGGATACGCAGTATTTT
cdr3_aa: CSAVPGVDTQYF

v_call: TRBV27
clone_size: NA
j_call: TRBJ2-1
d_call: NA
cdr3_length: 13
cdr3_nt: TGTGCCAGCGGGTCGAGCGGGCCGGCCCTACAGTTCTTC
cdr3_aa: CASGSSGPALQFF

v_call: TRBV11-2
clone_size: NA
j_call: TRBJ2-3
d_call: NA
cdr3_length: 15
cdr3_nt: TGTGCCAGCAGCTTAACCAGCGGAGGCACAGATACGCAGTATTTT
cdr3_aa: CASSLTSGGTDTQYF

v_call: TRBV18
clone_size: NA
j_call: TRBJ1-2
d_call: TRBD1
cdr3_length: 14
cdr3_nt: TGTGCCAGCTCATCACCGGGACAGGGGGATGGCTACACCTTC
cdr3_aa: CASSSPGQGDGYTF

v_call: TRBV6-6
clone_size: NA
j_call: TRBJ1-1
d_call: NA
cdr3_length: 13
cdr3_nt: TGTGCCAGCAGTTACAGCGGGACCCCGGAGGCTTTCTTT
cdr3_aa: CASSYSGTPEAFF

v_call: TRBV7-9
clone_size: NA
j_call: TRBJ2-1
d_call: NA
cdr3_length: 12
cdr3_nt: TGTGCCAGCAGCCACCAGACAGACGAGCAGTTCTTC
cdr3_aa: CASSHQTDEQFF

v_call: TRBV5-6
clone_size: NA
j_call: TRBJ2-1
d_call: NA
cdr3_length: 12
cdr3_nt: TGTGCCAGCAGCCTTCTACACAATGAGCAGTTCTTC
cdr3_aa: CASSLLHNEQFF

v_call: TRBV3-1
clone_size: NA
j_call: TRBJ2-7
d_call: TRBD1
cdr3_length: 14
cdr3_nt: TGTGCCAGCAGCCAAGAAAACAGGGGCTACGAGCAGTACTTC
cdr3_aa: CASSQENRGYEQYF

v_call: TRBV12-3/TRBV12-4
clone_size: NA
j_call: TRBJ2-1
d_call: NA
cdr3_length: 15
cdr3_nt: TGTGCCAGTGCTTTCTTAGCGCCACGGGAAAATGAGCAGTTCTTC
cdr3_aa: CASAFLAPRENEQFF

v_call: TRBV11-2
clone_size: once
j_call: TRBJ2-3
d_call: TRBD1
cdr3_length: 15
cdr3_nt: TGTGCCAGCAGCCGGACAGGGGCCGACACAGATACGCAGTATTTT
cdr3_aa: CASSRTGADTDTQYF

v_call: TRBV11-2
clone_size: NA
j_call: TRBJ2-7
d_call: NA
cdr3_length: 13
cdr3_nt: TGTGCCAGCAGCTTAGCTCTGATCTACGAGCAGTACTTC
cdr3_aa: CASSLALIYEQYF

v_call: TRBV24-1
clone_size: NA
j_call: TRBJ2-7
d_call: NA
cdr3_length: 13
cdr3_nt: TGTGCCACCAGTGATCCAGGGGTCCACGAGCAGTACTTC
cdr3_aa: CATSDPGVHEQYF

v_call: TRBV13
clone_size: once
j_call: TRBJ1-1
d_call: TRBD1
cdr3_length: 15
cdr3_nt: TGTGCCAGCAGCCCGGAGGGACAGGGTAGGAGTGAAGCTTTCTTT
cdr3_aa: CASSPEGQGRSEAFF

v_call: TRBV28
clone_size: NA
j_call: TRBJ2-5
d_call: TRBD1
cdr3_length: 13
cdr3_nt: TGTGCCAGCTGGAGCCGGGACAGGGAGACCCAGTACTTC
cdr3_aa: CASWSRDRETQYF

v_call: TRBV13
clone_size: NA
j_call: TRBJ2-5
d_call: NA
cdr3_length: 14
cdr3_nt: TGTGCCAGCAGCCTATGGCCCTGGGATGAGACCCAGTACTTC
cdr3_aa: CASSLWPWDETQYF

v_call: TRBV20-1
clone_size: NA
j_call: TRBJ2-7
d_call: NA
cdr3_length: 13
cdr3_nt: TGCAGTGCGAAAGCGCTCGATACCTACGAGCAGTACTTC
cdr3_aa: CSAKALDTYEQYF

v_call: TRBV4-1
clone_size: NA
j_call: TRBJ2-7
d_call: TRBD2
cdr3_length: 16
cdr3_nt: TGCGCCAGCAGCCAAGAATGGACTAGCGGGTTCAACGAGCAGTACTTC
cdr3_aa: CASSQEWTSGFNEQYF

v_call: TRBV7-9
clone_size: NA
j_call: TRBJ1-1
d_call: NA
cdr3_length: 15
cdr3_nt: TGTGCCAGCAGCTTACGGGACGGGAAGAACACTGAAGCTTTCTTT
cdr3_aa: CASSLRDGKNTEAFF

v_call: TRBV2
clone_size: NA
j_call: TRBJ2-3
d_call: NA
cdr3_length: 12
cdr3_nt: TGTGCCCGAGGGGGGAGCACAGATACGCAGTATTTT
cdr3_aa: CARGGSTDTQYF

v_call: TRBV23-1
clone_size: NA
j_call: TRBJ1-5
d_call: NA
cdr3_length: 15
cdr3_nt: TGCGCCAGCAGCCCATTGGGTACCGAAAATCAGCCCCAGCATTTT
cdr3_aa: CASSPLGTENQPQHF

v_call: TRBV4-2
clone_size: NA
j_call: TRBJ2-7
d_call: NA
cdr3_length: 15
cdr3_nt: TGTGCCAGCAGCCAAGAACAGGCCAGCTCCTACGAGCAGTACTTC
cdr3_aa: CASSQEQASSYEQYF

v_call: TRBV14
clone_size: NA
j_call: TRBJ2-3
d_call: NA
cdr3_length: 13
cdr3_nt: TGTGCCAGCAGCGACCGATCAGGGGATACGCAGTATTTT
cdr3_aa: CASSDRSGDTQYF

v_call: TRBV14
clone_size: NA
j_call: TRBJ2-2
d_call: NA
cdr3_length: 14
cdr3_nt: TGTGCCAGCAGCCAAGCTCTAGTCGCCGGGGAGCTGTTTTTT
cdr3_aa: CASSQALVAGELFF

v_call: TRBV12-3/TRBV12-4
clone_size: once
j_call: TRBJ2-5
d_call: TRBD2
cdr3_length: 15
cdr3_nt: TGTGCCAGCAACCTGGGGACGGGGGGACTAGAGACCCAGTACTTC
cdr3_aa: CASNLGTGGLETQYF

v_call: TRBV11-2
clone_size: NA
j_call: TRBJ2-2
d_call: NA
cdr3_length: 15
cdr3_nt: TGTGCCAGCAGCTCCCACGCTAAGAACACCGGGGAGCTGTTTTTT
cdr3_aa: CASSSHAKNTGELFF

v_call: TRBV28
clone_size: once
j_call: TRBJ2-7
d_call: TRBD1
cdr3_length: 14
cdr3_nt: TGTGCCAGCAGTTCGGGACAGGGAGGCGACGAGCAGTACTTC
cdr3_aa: CASSSGQGGDEQYF

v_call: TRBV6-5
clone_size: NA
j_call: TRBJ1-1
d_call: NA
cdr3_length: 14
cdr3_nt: TGTGCCAGCAGCTTCACGGGGGGAGGGACTGAAGCTTTCTTT
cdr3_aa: CASSFTGGGTEAFF

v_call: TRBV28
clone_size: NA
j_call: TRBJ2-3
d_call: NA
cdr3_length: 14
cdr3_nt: TGTGCCAGCAGTTACTCTAACCGGGGGGATACGCAGTATTTT
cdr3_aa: CASSYSNRGDTQYF

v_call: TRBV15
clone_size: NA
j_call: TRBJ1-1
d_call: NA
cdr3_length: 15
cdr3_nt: TGTGCCACCAGCGGTTGGGGAACTGCGAACACTGAAGCTTTCTTT
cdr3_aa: CATSGWGTANTEAFF

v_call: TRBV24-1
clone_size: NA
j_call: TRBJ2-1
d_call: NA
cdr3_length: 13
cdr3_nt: TGTGCCACCAGTGATGTACAGGGCGATGAGCAGTTCTTC
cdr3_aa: CATSDVQGDEQFF

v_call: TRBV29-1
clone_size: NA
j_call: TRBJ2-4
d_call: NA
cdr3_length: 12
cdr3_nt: TGCAGCGTTGTTCAGGACGGGAACATTCAGTACTTC
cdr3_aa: CSVVQDGNIQYF

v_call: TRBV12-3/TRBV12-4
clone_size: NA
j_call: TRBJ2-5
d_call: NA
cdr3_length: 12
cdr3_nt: TGTGCCAGCAGTTATACAGCCGAGACCCAGTACTTC
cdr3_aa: CASSYTAETQYF

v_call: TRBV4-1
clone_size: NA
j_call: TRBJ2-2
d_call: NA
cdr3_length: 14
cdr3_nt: TGCGCCAGCAGGGCACTCCTCCGGGGCGGGGAGCTGTTTTTT
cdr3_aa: CASRALLRGGELFF

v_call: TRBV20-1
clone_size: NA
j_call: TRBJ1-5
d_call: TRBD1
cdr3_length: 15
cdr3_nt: TGCAGTGCTCCCGAGACAGGGATGAGCAATCAGCCCCAGCATTTT
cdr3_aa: CSAPETGMSNQPQHF

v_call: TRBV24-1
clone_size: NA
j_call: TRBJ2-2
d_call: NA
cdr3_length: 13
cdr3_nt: TGTGCCACCGACCCGGGAGACACCGGGGAGCTGTTTTTT
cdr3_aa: CATDPGDTGELFF

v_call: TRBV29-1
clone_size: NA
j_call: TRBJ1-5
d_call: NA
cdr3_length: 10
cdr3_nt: TGCAGCGTTGGCAATCAGCCCCAGCATTTT
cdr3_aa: CSVGNQPQHF

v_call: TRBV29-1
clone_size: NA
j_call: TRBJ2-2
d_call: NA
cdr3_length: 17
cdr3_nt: TGCAGCGTTGGCGGGATAGGAGGCCCACCGAACACCGGGGAGCTGTTTTTT
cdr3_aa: CSVGGIGGPPNTGELFF

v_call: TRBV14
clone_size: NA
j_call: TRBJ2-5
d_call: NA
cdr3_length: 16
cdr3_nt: TGTGCCAGCAGCCAAGACAGGAACAGCGTCCAAGAGACCCAGTACTTC
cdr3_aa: CASSQDRNSVQETQYF

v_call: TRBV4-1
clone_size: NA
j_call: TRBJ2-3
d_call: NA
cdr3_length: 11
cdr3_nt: TGCGCCAGCAGGCAATCAGATACGCAGTATTTT
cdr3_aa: CASRQSDTQYF

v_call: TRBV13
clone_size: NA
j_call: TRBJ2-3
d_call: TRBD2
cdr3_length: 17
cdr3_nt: TGTGCCAGCAGCTCCCAAACGCCAGCGGGAAGCACAGATACGCAGTATTTT
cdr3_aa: CASSSQTPAGSTDTQYF